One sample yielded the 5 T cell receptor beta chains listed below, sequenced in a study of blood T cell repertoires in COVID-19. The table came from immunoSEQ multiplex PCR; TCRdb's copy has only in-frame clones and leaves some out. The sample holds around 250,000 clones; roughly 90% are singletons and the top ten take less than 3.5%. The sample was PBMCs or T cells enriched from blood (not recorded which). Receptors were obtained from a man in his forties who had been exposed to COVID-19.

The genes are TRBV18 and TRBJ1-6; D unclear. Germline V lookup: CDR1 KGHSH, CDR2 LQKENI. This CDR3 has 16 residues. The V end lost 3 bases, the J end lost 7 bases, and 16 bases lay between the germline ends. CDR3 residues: CASSPTKQTINSPLHF. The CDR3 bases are TGTGCCAGCTCACCGACGAAGCAGACAATAAATTCACCCCTCCACTTT.

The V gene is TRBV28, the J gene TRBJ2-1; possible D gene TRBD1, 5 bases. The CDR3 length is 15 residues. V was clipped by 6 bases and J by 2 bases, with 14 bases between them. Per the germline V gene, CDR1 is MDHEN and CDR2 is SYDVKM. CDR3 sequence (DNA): TGTGCCAGCAGAAGCAGGGTAGGGACCTACAATGAGCAGTTCTTC. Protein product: CASRSRVGTYNEQFF.

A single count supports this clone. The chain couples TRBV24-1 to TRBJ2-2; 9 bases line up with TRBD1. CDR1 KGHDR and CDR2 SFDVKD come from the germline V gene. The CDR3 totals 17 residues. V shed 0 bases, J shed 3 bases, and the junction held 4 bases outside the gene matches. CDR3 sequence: CATSDLDRGWDTGELFF. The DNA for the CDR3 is TGTGCCACCAGTGATTTGGACAGGGGGTGGGACACCGGGGAGCTGTTTTTT.

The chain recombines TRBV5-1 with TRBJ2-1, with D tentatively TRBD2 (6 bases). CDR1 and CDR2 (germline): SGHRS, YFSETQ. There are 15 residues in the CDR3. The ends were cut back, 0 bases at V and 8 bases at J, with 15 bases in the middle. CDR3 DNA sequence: TGCGCCAGCAGCTTGGTAGCGGACCTTTTGGATGAGCAGTTCTTC. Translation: CASSLVADLLDEQFF.

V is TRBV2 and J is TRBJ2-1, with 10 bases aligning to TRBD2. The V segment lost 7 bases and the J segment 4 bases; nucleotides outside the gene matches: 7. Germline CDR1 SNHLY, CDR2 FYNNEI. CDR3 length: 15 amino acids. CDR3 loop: CASKGTSGVYNEQFF. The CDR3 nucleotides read TGTGCCAGCAAAGGTACTAGCGGGGTATACAATGAGCAGTTCTTC.